Below, 15 T cell receptor beta chains from the same sample are listed, as sequenced in a study of CD8+CD57+ T cells in acquired aplastic anemia. The template for TCR beta VDJ and CDR3 sequence profiling was genomic DNA. MiXCR, run by TCRdb on the reads, gives a single entry per CDR3 protein. The data hold about 180,000 distinct CDR3 sequences, with 40% to 50% observed a single time. Source material: sorted CD4+, CD8+, or CD8+CD57+ T cells (not recorded which) from PBMCs. The source of these receptors is a human donor in good health.

The rearrangement joins TRBV12-3 or TRBV12-4 to TRBJ2-1; 9 bases line up with TRBD2. CDR3 size: 18 residues. J gave up 4 bases and V 2 bases, and 12 bases lay outside the gene matches. CDR3 bases: TGTGCCAGCAGTTTACATTTAGCGGGAGTTAAGGTATACAATGAGCAGTTCTTC. Translation: CASSLHLAGVKVYNEQFF.

A few counts support this clonotype. V is TRBV20-1 and J is TRBJ1-2, with 8 bases fitting TRBD1. The CDR3 spans 13 residues. Trimming removed 7 bases from V and 6 bases from J; junction bases left unmatched: 10. Per germline, CDR1 DFQATT and CDR2 SNEGSKA (reference sequence). The CDR3 sequence: CSVHTDRVDGYTF. The CDR3 coding sequence is TGCAGTGTTCACACGGACAGGGTCGATGGCTACACCTTC.

The chain couples TRBV20-1 to TRBJ2-7; perhaps TRBD1 as D (7 bases). Trimming removed 8 bases from V and 5 bases from J, with 16 bases in between. Germline V gene lookup returns CDR1 DFQATT and CDR2 SNEGSKA (reference sequence). There are 12 residues in the CDR3. The CDR3 region is CSTGGGFNEQYF. Here the CDR3 DNA reads TGCAGTACCGGAGGGGGCTTCAACGAGCAGTACTTC.

This chain joins TRBV4-2 and TRBJ1-3; the D is unclear. V was trimmed by 0 bases and J by 1 base, leaving 13 bases between them. The CDR3 runs 17 residues. CDR1 and CDR2 from the germline V gene are LGHNA and YNFKEQ. The CDR3 DNA follows: TGTGCCAGCAGCCAAGAAACAGACCGAACATCTGGAAACACCATATATTTT. As protein: CASSQETDRTSGNTIYF.

As regards this clonotype: A much larger clone is a single base away; this may be a read error. V usage is TRBV9 and J usage is TRBJ1-1; D is unclear. Germline V gives CDR1 SGDLS, CDR2 YYNGEE. The V and J ends lost 0 bases and 3 bases respectively, with 12 bases between them. CDR3 size: 15 residues. This CDR3 reads CASSVAPELDTEAFF. The DNA for the CDR3 is TGTGCCAGCAGCGTAGCTCCCGAATTGGACACTGAAGCTTTCTTT.

The count of this clonotype is one. The rearrangement joins TRBV11-3 to TRBJ2-7; the D gene is possibly TRBD2 (5 bases). Trimming left V 5 bases short and J 9 bases short, with 17 bases between. Germline V gives CDR1 SGHNT, CDR2 YENEEA. The CDR3 is made up of 13 amino acids. The CDR3 nucleotides are TGTGCCAGCAGCCCATCCCGCGGGCGCGGGCAGTACTTC. Translating it yields CASSPSRGRGQYF.

This sequence joins TRBV2 and TRBJ1-5; D call uncertain. V lost 6 bases to trimming and J lost 2 bases, with 8 bases between them. The germline V gene encodes CDR1 SNHLY and CDR2 FYNNEI. The CDR3 is made up of 13 amino acids. The CDR3 here is CASRRVGNQPQHF. CDR3 coding DNA: TGTGCCAGCAGAAGGGTGGGCAATCAGCCCCAGCATTTT.

Here the CDR3 DNA reads TGTGCCACCAGCTCCACGGACCCAAACACCATATATTTT. It yields the protein CATSSTDPNTIYF. The gene calls are TRBV15 and TRBJ1-3; D gene uncertain. The CDR3 runs to 13 residues. Trimming removed 5 bases from V and 6 bases from J, with 11 bases in between. The germline V gene encodes CDR1 LNHNV and CDR2 YYDKDF (reference sequence).

J is TRBJ2-7 and V is TRBV7-2; D might be TRBD1 or TRBD2, each matching 5 bases. V dropped 6 bases and J dropped 5 bases, with 14 bases sitting between them. Germline lookup yields CDR1 SGHTA and CDR2 FQGNSA. The CDR3 has 13 amino acids. CDR3 residues: CASSRDGPHEQYF. In nucleotides, the CDR3 is TGTGCCAGCAGTAGGGACGGACCCCACGAGCAGTACTTC.

This clonotype was counted ten times or more. The chain has TRBV19 and TRBJ2-6; D is perhaps TRBD1 or TRBD2 (5 bases each). The V gene lost 6 bases and the J gene lost 0 bases, with 9 bases spanning the gap. Germline lookup yields CDR1 LNHDA and CDR2 SQIVND (reference sequence). The CDR3 runs to 15 residues. The CDR3 nucleotides read TGTGCCAGTAGGGGGACGGACTCTGGGGCCAACGTCCTGACTTTC. This sequence encodes CASRGTDSGANVLTF. Full variable domain (rest looked up from reference TRBV19 and TRBJ2-6): DGGITQSPKYLFRKEGQNVTLSCEQNLNHDAMYWYRQDPGQGLRLIYYSQIVNDFQKGDIAEGYSVSREKKESFPLTVTSAQKNPTAFYLCASRGTDSGANVLTFGAGSRLTVL.

The chain combines TRBV20-1 with TRBJ2-7; D gene uncertain. CDR1 DFQATT and CDR2 SNEGSKA come from the germline V gene (reference sequence). The CDR3 has 12 amino acids. V was clipped by 4 bases and J by 0 bases, with 7 bases between them. The CDR3, as DNA: TGCAGTGCTATGAGGAGCTCCTACGAGCAGTACTTC. Translated: CSAMRSSYEQYF.

The rearrangement links TRBV15 to TRBJ2-3; D perhaps matches TRBD1 (7 bases). The V and J ends lost 3 bases and 11 bases respectively, with 18 bases between them. Germline CDR1 is LNHNV and CDR2 is YYDKDF (reference sequence). This CDR3 is 14 amino acids long. CDR3: CATSSDNRGGGQYF. The CDR3 DNA reads as TGTGCCACCAGCAGCGATAACAGGGGAGGTGGGCAGTATTTT.

This clonotype appeared many times. V and J are TRBV7-2 and TRBJ1-2; D not certain. Trimming stripped 1 base from V and 5 bases from J, with 8 bases between. CDR3 length equals 13 residues. The germline CDR1 and CDR2 sequences are SGHTA and FQGNSA. Here the CDR3 reads CASSLEGLYGYTF. The CDR3 bases are TGTGCCAGCAGCTTAGAAGGGCTGTATGGCTACACCTTC. Full variable domain (rest looked up from reference TRBV7-2 and TRBJ1-2): GAGVSQSPSNKVTEKGKDVELRCDPISGHTALYWYRQSLGQGLEFLIYFQGNSAPDKSGLPSDRFSAERTGGSVSTLTIQRTQQEDSAVYLCASSLEGLYGYTFGSGTRLTVV.

This chain connects TRBV25-1 to TRBJ2-7; TRBD2 might be the D (6 bases). The germline V and J ends were trimmed by 6 bases and 5 bases, with 8 bases remaining between them. Germline V gives CDR1 MGHDK, CDR2 SYGVNS. The CDR3 spans 11 residues. Here the CDR3 DNA reads TGTGCCAGCAGAAGGAGGGACGAGCAGTACTTC. Translation: CASRRRDEQYF.

The J gene is TRBJ2-2, the V gene TRBV10-3, with TRBD1 identical over 9 bases. The CDR3 loop spans 17 amino acids. Germline CDR1 is ENHRY and CDR2 is SYGVKD. Trimming took 2 bases from V and 2 from J; bases not matched to a gene: 6. The CDR3 DNA sequence: TGTGCCATCAGTGAGACGCCGACAGGGGGTAACACCGGGGAGCTGTTTTTT. It is translated as CAISETPTGGNTGELFF.